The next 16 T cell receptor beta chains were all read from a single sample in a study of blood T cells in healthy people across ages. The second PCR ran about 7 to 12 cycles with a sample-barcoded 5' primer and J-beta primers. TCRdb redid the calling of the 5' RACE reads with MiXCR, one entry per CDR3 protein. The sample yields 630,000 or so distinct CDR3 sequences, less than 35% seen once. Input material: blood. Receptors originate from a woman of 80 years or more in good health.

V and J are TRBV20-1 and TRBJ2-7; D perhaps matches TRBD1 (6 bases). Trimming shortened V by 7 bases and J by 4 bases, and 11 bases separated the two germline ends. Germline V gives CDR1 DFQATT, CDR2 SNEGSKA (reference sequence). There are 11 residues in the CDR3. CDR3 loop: CSVPQGYEQYF. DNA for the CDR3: TGCAGTGTCCCACAGGGTTACGAGCAGTACTTC.

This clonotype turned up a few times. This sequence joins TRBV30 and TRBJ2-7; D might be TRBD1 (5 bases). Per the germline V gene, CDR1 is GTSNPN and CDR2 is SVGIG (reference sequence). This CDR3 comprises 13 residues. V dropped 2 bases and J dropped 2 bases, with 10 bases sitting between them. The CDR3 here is CAWSKGLTYEQYF. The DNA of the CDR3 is TGTGCCTGGAGTAAGGGGCTGACCTACGAGCAGTACTTC.

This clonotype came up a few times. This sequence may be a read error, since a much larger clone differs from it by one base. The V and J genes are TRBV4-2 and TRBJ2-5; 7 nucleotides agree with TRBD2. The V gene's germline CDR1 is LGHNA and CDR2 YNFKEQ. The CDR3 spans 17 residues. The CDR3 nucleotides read TGTGCCTGCAGCCCCGCCGGGGCCGGGGGGTACCAAGAGACCCAGTACTTC. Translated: CACSPAGAGGYQETQYF.

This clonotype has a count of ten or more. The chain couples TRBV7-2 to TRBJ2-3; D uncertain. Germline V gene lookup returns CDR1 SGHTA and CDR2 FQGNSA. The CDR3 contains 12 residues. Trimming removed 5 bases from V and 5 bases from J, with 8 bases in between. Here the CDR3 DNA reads TGTGCCAGCAGCCCAGAGGTAGATACGCAGTATTTT. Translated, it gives CASSPEVDTQYF.

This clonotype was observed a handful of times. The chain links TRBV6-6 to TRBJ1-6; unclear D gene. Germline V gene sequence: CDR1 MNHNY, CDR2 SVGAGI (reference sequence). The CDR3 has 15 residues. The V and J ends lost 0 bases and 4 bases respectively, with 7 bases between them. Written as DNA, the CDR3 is TGTGCCAGCAGTTACTCTCCCGATTATAATTCACCCCTCCACTTT. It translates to CASSYSPDYNSPLHF.

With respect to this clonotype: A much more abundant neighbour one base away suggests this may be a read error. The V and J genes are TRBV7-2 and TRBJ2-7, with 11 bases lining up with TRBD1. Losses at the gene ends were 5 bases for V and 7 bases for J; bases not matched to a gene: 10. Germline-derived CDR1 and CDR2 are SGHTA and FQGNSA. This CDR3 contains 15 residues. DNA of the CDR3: TGTGCCAGCAGCCCCCCGGACAGGGGGCGAAATGAGCAGTACTTC. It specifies CASSPPDRGRNEQYF.

In nucleotides, the CDR3 is TGCAGTGCTAGTTTAAGAAGCGGAGGGGGCACCGGGGAGCTGTTTTTT. Translating it yields CSASLRSGGGTGELFF. This rearrangement joins TRBV20-1 to TRBJ2-2; either TRBD1 or TRBD2 may fit D (6 bases each). Germline loops: CDR1 DFQATT, CDR2 SNEGSKA (reference sequence). This CDR3 is 16 amino acids long. V lost 3 bases and J 4 bases, leaving 18 bases between the germline ends.

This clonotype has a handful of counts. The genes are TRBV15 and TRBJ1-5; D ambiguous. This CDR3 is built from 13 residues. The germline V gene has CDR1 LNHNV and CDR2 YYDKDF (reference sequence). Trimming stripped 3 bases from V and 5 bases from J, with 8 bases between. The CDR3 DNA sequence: TGTGCCACCAGCAGTGATATGGATCAGCCCCAGCATTTT. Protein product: CATSSDMDQPQHF. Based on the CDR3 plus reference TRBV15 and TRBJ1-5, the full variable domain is DAMVIQNPRYQVTQFGKPVTLSCSQTLNHNVMYWYQQKSSQAPKLLFHYYDKDFNNEADTPDNFQSRRPNTSFCFLDIRSPGLGDTAMYLCATSSDMDQPQHFGDGTRLSIL.

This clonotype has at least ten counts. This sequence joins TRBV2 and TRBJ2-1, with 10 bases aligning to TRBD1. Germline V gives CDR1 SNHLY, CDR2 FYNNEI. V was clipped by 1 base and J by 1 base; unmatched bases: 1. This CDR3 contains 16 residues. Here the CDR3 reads CASSEEGQGSYNEQFF. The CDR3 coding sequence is TGTGCCAGCAGTGAAGAGGGACAGGGGTCCTACAATGAGCAGTTCTTC.

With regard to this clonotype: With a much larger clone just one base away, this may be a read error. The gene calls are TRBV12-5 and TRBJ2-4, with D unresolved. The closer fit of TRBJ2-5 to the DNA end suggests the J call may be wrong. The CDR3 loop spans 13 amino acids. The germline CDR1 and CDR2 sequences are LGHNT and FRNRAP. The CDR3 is CARGLGLEKTQYF. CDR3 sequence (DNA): TGTGCTAGGGGTTTAGGTTTGGAAAAGACCCAGTACTTC.

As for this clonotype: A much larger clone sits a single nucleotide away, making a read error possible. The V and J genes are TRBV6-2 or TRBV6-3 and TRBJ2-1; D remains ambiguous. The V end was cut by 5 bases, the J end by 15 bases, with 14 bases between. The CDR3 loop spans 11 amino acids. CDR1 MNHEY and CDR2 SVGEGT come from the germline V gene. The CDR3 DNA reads TGTGCCAGCAGTGGCATGGACCCCCCGTTCTTC. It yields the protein CASSGMDPPFF.

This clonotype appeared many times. DNA for the CDR3: TGTGCCAGCAGCATAGACGACCTTGGGGAGCAGTACTTC. This translates into CASSIDDLGEQYF. The genes are TRBV7-2 and TRBJ2-7, with D unresolved. V lost 5 bases to trimming and J lost 7 bases, with 15 bases between them. This CDR3 has 13 residues. Germline CDR1 SGHTA, CDR2 FQGNSA.

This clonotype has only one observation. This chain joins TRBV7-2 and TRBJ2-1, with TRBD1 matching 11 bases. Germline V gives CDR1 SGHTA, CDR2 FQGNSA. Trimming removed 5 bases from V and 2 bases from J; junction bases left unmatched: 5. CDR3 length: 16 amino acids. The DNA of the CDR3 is TGTGCCAGCAGCCCGCGGACAGGGGGCCCCTACAATGAGCAGTTCTTC. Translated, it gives CASSPRTGGPYNEQFF.

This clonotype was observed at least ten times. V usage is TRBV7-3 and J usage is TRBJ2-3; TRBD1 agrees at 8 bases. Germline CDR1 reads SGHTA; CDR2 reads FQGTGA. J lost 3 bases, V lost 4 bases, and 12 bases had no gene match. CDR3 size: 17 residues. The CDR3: CASSSLPRTGLTDTQYF. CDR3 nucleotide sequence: TGTGCCAGCAGCTCCCTACCAAGGACAGGGTTAACAGATACGCAGTATTTT.

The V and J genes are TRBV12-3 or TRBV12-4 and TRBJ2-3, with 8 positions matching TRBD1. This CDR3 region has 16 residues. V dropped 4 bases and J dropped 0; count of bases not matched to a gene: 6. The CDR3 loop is CASSWGTGASTDTQYF. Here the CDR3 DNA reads TGTGCCAGCAGTTGGGGGACAGGAGCGAGCACAGATACGCAGTATTTT.

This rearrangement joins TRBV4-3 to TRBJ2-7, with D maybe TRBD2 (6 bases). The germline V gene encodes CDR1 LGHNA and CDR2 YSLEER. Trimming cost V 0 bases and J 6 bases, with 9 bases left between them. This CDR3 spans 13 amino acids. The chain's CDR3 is CASSQEGGVEQYF. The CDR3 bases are TGCGCCAGCAGCCAAGAAGGAGGGGTCGAGCAGTACTTC.